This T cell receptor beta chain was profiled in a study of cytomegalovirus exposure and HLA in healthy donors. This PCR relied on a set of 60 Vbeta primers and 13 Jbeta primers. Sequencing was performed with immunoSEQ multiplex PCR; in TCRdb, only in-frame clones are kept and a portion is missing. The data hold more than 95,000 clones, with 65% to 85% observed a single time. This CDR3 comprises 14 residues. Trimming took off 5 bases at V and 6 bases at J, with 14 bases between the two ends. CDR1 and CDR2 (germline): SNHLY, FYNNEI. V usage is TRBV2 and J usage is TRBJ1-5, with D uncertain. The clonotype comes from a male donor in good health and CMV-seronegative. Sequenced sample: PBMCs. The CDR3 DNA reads TGTGCCAGCAGTTCCCAAGGAGATGCTCAGCCCCAGCATTTT. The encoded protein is CASSSQGDAQPQHF.